Given below is one T cell receptor (beta chain) in context. The CDR3 is 14 residues long. The V gene's germline CDR1 is SGDLS and CDR2 YYNGEE. V was clipped by 0 bases and J by 4 bases, with 8 bases between them. The sample is drawn from a study of blood T cell repertoires in COVID-19. Assay used: immunoSEQ multiplex PCR; TCRdb lists only in-frame clones, some missing. The table includes around 140,000 clones, more than 60% detected once. This receptor was identified in a woman in her sixties or seventies with acute or convalescent COVID-19. The sequenced sample was peripheral blood. The chain couples TRBV9 to TRBJ2-1; D may be TRBD2 (5 bases). CDR3 DNA sequence: TGTGCCAGCAGCGTAGTGACGGGATACAATGAGCAGTTCTTC. Translating it yields CASSVVTGYNEQFF. Together with reference TRBV9 and TRBJ2-1, the CDR3 gives the full variable domain: DSGVTQTPKHLITATGQRVTLRCSPRSGDLSVYWYQQSLDQGLQFLIQYYNGEERAKGNILERFSAQQFPDLHSELNLSSLELGDSALYFCASSVVTGYNEQFFGPGTRLTVL.